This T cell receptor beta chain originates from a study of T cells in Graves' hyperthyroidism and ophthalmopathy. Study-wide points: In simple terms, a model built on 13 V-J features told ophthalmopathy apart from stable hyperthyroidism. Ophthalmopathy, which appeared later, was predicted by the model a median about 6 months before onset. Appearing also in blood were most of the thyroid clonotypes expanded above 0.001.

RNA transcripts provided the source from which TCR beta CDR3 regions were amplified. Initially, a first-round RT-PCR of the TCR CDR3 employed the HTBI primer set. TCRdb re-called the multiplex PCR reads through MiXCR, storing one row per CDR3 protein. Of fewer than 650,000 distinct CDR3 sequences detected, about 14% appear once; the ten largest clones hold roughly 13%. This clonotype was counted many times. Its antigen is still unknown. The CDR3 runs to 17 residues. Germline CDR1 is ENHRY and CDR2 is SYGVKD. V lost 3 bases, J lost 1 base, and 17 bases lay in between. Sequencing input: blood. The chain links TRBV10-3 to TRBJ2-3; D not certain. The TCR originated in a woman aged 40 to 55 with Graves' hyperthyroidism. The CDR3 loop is CAISDPRSSVGTDTQYF. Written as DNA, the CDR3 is TGTGCCATCAGTGATCCTCGGTCCTCCGTTGGCACAGATACGCAGTATTTT.